This section outlines one T cell receptor beta chain sequence together with its context. What it recognizes is unknown. The data were taken from a study of OX40 agonist ivuxolimab in advanced cancers. Looking at the study overall: Ivuxolimab is a fully human IgG2 antibody that activates OX40 (CD134). Eligibility admitted prior anti-PD-1, anti-PD-L1 or anti-CTLA-4 therapy; around 41% had some. Whole-study results and caveats: In the 0.1 to 3.0 mg/kg range, CD4+ and CD8+ blood T cells had expanded clonally by week 6.

Data came from immunoSEQ multiplex PCR; TCRdb stores just in-frame clones and leaves some out. The sample carries 80,000 to 100,000 clones, about nine tenths recorded once. From germline, CDR1 is SGHRS and CDR2 YFSETQ. The CDR3 runs 17 residues. J lost 8 bases, V lost 4 bases, and 12 bases had no gene match. This chain links TRBV5-1 with TRBJ2-2; 12 bases match TRBD2. The source material was CD4+ or CD8+ T cells sorted from blood, sampled in a trial of the OX40 agonist ivuxolimab. The receptor was derived from an adult with an advanced solid tumor such as melanoma, head and neck, liver or kidney cancer. DNA for the CDR3: TGCGCCAGCAGCCAATCTAGCGGGAGGGCCATAGCGGGGGAGCTGTTTTTT. Residues: CASSQSSGRAIAGELFF.